Below are 30 T cell receptor beta chains sequenced from a single sample in a study of monozygotic twins with inflammatory bowel disease. Each CDR3 protein gets one entry in TCRdb, which reprocessed the 5' RACE reads and gives no DNA. The listing contains approximately 330,000 distinct CDR3 sequences. Sequenced: blood. The receptors come from a human donor with ulcerative colitis or Crohn's disease, or a healthy co-twin of an affected twin (not recorded which).

The rearrangement uses TRBV19 and TRBJ2-7; without DNA, the TCRdb call of TRBD2 cannot be checked. Germline CDR1 LNHDA, CDR2 SQIVND (reference sequence). This CDR3 has 14 residues. The CDR3 loop is CASSVAGVSYEQYF.

The J gene is TRBJ1-6, the V gene TRBV20-1. Per germline, CDR1 DFQATT and CDR2 SNEGSKA (reference sequence). The CDR3 length is 13 residues. CDR3 sequence reads: CSARKETNSPLHF.

V usage is TRBV5-1 and J usage is TRBJ2-1; the TCRdb call, TRBD1, lacks DNA for checking. Germline values: CDR1 SGHRS, CDR2 YFSETQ. The CDR3 runs to 15 residues. The CDR3 is CATHAGDVKINEQFF.

V usage is TRBV3-1 and J usage is TRBJ2-7; TCRdb selects TRBD1, and the lack of DNA leaves this call unchecked. This CDR3 spans 15 amino acids. The germline CDR1 and CDR2 sequences are LGHDT and YNNKEL (reference sequence). The CDR3 spells CASSQNRGRSYEQYF.

This chain uses TRBV14 with TRBJ2-1; TCRdb gives TRBD2 as the D gene, but with no DNA this cannot be confirmed. CDR1 SGHDN and CDR2 FVKESK come from the germline V gene. CDR3 length: 15 amino acids. CDR3 sequence reads: CASSQEWSEGGEQFF.

J is TRBJ2-2 and V is TRBV5-1; TCRdb's D call of TRBD1 is untestable without DNA. Looked up from germline, CDR1 is SGHRS and CDR2 is YFSETQ. CDR3 length: 13 amino acids. The CDR3 spells CASRDLQGRELFF.

This sequence joins TRBV7-6 and TRBJ2-1; TCRdb's D gene call, TRBD2, goes unchecked for lack of DNA. This CDR3 comprises 21 residues. CDR1 is SGHVS, CDR2 FNYEAQ, per germline. The CDR3 here is CASSLGVLAGGDRYSYNEQFF.

The chain is built from TRBV3-1 and TRBJ1-5; TCRdb's assignment of TRBD1 cannot be checked, as there is no DNA. Germline CDR1 is LGHDT and CDR2 is YNNKEL (reference sequence). CDR3 length: 13 amino acids. The CDR3 spells CASSQTGNQPQHF.

The rearrangement uses TRBV4-1 and TRBJ2-6; as DNA is missing, the TRBD1 call by TCRdb cannot be tested. CDR1 is MGHRA, CDR2 YSYEKL, per germline. CDR3 size: 19 residues. The CDR3 sequence is CASSQEGTVLPSGANVLTF.

V usage is TRBV29-1 and J usage is TRBJ1-1; TCRdb picks TRBD1, but there is no DNA to check that call. The germline V gene encodes CDR1 SQVTM and CDR2 ANQGSEA. The CDR3 spans 13 residues. CDR3 sequence reads: CSVLGQPNTEAFF.

The gene calls are TRBV15 and TRBJ1-3; TCRdb gives TRBD1 as the D gene, but with no DNA this cannot be confirmed. This CDR3 comprises 16 residues. Per germline, CDR1 LNHNV and CDR2 YYDKDF (reference sequence). CDR3 in amino acids: CATSRDRSGTGNTIYF.

The chain uses TRBV2 and TRBJ1-4. Germline V CDR1 and CDR2: SNHLY, FYNNEI. The CDR3 is 15 residues long. The CDR3 sequence: CASSEERGEGEKLFF.

The CDR3 reads CASSRIDRGDNIQYF. The V gene is TRBV4-3, the J gene TRBJ2-4; with no DNA, the TCRdb D assignment of TRBD1 cannot be verified. The CDR3 loop spans 15 amino acids. Germline V CDR1 and CDR2: LGHNA, YSLEER.

The chain employs TRBV7-8 and TRBJ2-7; the TRBD1 assignment by TCRdb is unverifiable without DNA. The CDR3 is made up of 14 amino acids. Germline V lookup: CDR1 SGHVS, CDR2 FQNEAQ. The CDR3 sequence is CASSLVLAGRQQYF.

V and J are TRBV30 and TRBJ2-3; checking the TCRdb D call of TRBD2 is not possible without DNA. Germline CDR1 GTSNPN, CDR2 SVGIG (reference sequence). The CDR3 has 15 residues. CDR3 in amino acids: CAWKTSGRGGDTQYF.

This chain joins TRBV5-4 and TRBJ1-2. Germline V gene lookup returns CDR1 SGHNT and CDR2 YYREEE (reference sequence). The CDR3 has 15 residues. This chain's CDR3 is CASSLGPEGENGYTF.

The rearrangement uses TRBV19 and TRBJ2-1; the D call of TRBD1 rests on TCRdb alone, since no DNA is present to check it. This CDR3 is 17 amino acids long. Germline CDR1 is LNHDA and CDR2 is SQIVND (reference sequence). CDR3 sequence: CASSMRGRGHPPNEQFF.

The V and J genes are TRBV5-6 and TRBJ2-2; with no DNA, the TCRdb D assignment of TRBD1 cannot be verified. CDR1 and CDR2 (germline): SGHDT, YYEEEE. There are 17 residues in the CDR3. The CDR3 loop is CASSFLPGQGNTGELFF.

The chain couples TRBV7-2 to TRBJ2-5. This CDR3 is 11 amino acids long. Germline CDR1 SGHTA, CDR2 FQGNSA. The CDR3 sequence is CASSSLQTQYF.

This rearrangement joins TRBV2 to TRBJ2-7; TCRdb selects TRBD1, and the lack of DNA leaves this call unchecked. The CDR3 totals 13 residues. The germline CDR1 and CDR2 sequences are SNHLY and FYNNEI. The CDR3 sequence: CASSGQGKVEQYF. Using reference TRBV2 and TRBJ2-7 for the parts outside the CDR3, the full variable domain is EPEVTQTPSHQVTQMGQEVILRCVPISNHLYFYWYRQILGQKVEFLVSFYNNEISEKSEIFDDQFSVERPDGSNFTLKIRSTKLEDSAMYFCASSGQGKVEQYFGPGTRLTVT.

The chain has TRBV12-3 or TRBV12-4 and TRBJ2-2; TCRdb names TRBD1, which stays unverified in the absence of DNA. This CDR3 has 15 residues. The CDR3: CASSGTGGQTGELFF.

V usage is TRBV20-1 and J usage is TRBJ2-1; TCRdb's D gene call, TRBD2, goes unchecked for lack of DNA. This CDR3 contains 13 residues. Germline CDR1 DFQATT, CDR2 SNEGSKA (reference sequence). This chain's CDR3 is CSATSGGHNEQIF.

This sequence joins TRBV20-1 and TRBJ2-7. Germline CDR1 reads DFQATT; CDR2 reads SNEGSKA (reference sequence). The CDR3 contains 13 residues. The CDR3 sequence: CSGNGQYTYEQYF.

V gene TRBV12-3 or TRBV12-4 combines with J gene TRBJ2-5; the D call from TCRdb, TRBD1, cannot be confirmed without DNA. CDR3 size: 15 residues. CDR3 loop: CASSLVSGGQETQYF.

The rearrangement links TRBV18 to TRBJ1-2. The CDR3 consists of 16 residues. Germline assignment: CDR1 KGHSH and CDR2 LQKENI. The CDR3 loop reads CASSPPYGEGTNGYTF.

The rearrangement joins TRBV20-1 to TRBJ2-7. The germline V gene has CDR1 DFQATT and CDR2 SNEGSKA (reference sequence). This CDR3 contains 14 residues. The CDR3 protein is CSASLTSESYEQYF.

The chain joins TRBV20-1 to TRBJ2-7; TCRdb's D call, TRBD2, is unchecked because there is no DNA. The CDR3 runs 16 residues. Germline CDR1 DFQATT, CDR2 SNEGSKA (reference sequence). CDR3 sequence reads: CSASTSGGPPTYEQYF.

The chain combines TRBV18 with TRBJ1-1; TCRdb lists TRBD1, though no DNA is available to test this call. The CDR3 consists of 14 residues. From germline, CDR1 is KGHSH and CDR2 LQKENI. The CDR3 loop reads CASSPPKDTGEAFF.

The chain uses TRBV6-1 and TRBJ2-7; the TRBD1 assignment by TCRdb is unverifiable without DNA. The length of the CDR3 is 15 residues. Germline V gene data show CDR1 as MNHNS and CDR2 as SASEGT. CDR3 region: CASSGVGQPSYEQYF.

V is TRBV12-3 or TRBV12-4 and J is TRBJ1-6. The CDR3 has 12 amino acids. CDR3 loop: CASSPADSPLHF.